This T cell receptor beta chain derives from a study of tumor-infiltrating lymphocytes in primary liver carcinoma. Worth noting for this clonotype: Its antigen remains unidentified. Mismatch with germline at one junction end may stem from a read error.

Study-level findings and limits: Less overlap was seen in tumor-adjacent and tumor-blood pairs than in tumor region pairs. Tumors reached a significantly greater top-250-clone fraction than blood did (p = 0.039).

TCR beta cDNA was reverse-transcribed from about 500 ng of total RNA. The reaction used a constant-region primer and ProtoScript II reverse transcriptase. Amplification in three nested multiplex PCR rounds with slightly modified ARM-PCR gave rise to TCR beta libraries. TRBV1-TRBV30 forward and Cbeta reverse primers drove the first two roughly 10-cycle rounds. TCRdb reanalysed the multiplex PCR reads using MiXCR and keeps one entry per CDR3 protein. The sample lists approximately 110,000 distinct CDR3 sequences, roughly 69% seen once, with around 8.5% in the top ten. Co-extracted RNA and DNA came from around 18-30 mg of unsorted bulk tissue. All of the tumor samples contained over 75% viable tumor cells. The germline V gene encodes CDR1 SGHNT and CDR2 YENEEA. The CDR3 runs to 15 residues.

The specimen sequenced was liver tumor tissue from sampling region 1. Indicated subset: tumor region T1, superior pole. This receptor was obtained from a woman between 55 and 75 years old with primary liver carcinoma and hepatitis B virus infection. The gene calls are TRBV11-3 and TRBJ2-1, with 10 bases that match TRBD2. The CDR3 DNA sequence: TGTGCCAGCAGCCGTGCTAGCGGGAGTGCGAATGAGCAATTCTTC. Translation: CASSRASGSANEQFF.